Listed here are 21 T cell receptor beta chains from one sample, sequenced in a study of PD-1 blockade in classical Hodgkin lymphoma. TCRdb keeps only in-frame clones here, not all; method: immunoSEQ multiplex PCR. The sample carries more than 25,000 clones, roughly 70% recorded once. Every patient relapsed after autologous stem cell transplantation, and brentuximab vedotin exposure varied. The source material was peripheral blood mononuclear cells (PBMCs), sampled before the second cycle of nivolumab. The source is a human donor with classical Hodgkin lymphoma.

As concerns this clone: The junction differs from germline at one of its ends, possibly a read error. Here the CDR3 DNA reads TGTGCCAGCAGCCAATGGCCACCCTACGGGCAGTACTTC. Translating it yields CASSQWPPYGQYF. The chain employs TRBV16 and TRBJ2-7; D unresolved. The germline CDR1 and CDR2 sequences are KGHSY and FQNENV. This CDR3 contains 13 residues.

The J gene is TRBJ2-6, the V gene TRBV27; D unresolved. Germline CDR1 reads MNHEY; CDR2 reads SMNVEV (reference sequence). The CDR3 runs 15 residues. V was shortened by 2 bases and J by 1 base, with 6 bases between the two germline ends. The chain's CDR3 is CASSLSLSGANVLTF. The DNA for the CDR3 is TGTGCCAGCAGTTTAAGTCTGTCTGGGGCCAACGTCCTGACTTTC.

DNA for the CDR3: TGTGCCAGCAGTGAATCGGGGACAGGCCCGCGTGAGCAGTTCTTC. Translation: CASSESGTGPREQFF. The chain employs TRBV2 and TRBJ2-1; TRBD1 aligns across 8 bases. This CDR3 comprises 15 residues. V lost 2 bases to trimming and J lost 9 bases; unmatched junction nucleotides: 9. Looked up from germline, CDR1 is SNHLY and CDR2 is FYNNEI. Together with reference TRBV2 and TRBJ2-1, the CDR3 gives the full variable domain: EPEVTQTPSHQVTQMGQEVILRCVPISNHLYFYWYRQILGQKVEFLVSFYNNEISEKSEIFDDQFSVERPDGSNFTLKIRSTKLEDSAMYFCASSESGTGPREQFFGPGTRLTVL.

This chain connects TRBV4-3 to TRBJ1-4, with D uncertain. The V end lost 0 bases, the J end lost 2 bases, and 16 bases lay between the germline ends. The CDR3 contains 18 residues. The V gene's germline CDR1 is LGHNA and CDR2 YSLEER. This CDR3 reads CASSQDGRGRSTNEKLFF. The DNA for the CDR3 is TGCGCCAGCAGCCAAGATGGTCGTGGGCGGAGTACTAATGAAAAACTGTTTTTT.

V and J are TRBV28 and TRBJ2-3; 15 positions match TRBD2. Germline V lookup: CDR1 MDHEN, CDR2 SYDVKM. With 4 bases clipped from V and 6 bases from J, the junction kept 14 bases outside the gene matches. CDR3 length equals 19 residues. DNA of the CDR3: TGTGCCAGCAGTTACCTCGGACTAGCGGGGGGGCCGGCGTCTGATACGCAGTATTTT. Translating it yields CASSYLGLAGGPASDTQYF.

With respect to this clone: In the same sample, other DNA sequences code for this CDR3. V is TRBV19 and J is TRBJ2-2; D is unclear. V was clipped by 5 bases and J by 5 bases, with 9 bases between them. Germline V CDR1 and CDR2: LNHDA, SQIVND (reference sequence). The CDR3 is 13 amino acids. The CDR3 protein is CASSYLGTGELFF. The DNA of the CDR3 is TGTGCCAGTAGTTATCTGGGAACCGGGGAGCTGTTTTTT.

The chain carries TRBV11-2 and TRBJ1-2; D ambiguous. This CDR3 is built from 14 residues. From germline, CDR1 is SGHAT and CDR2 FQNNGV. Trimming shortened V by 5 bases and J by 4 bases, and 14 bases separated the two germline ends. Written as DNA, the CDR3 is TGTGCCAGCAGCCAGACCGACGAGTTCTATGGCTACACCTTC. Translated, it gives CASSQTDEFYGYTF. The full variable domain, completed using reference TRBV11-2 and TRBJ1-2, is EAGVAQSPRYKIIEKRQSVAFWCNPISGHATLYWYQQILGQGPKLLIQFQNNGVVDDSQLPKDRFSAERLKGVDSTLKIQPAKLEDSAVYLCASSQTDEFYGYTFGSGTRLTVV.

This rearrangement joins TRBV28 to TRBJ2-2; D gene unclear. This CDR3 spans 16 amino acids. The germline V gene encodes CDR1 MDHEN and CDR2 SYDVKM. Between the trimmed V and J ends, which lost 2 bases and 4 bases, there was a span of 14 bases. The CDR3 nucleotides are TGTGCCAGCAGTTTAATATCTGCCGCTGTCACCGGGGAGCTGTTTTTT. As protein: CASSLISAAVTGELFF.

CDR3 in amino acids: CASSVGHNQPQHF. CDR3 DNA: TGTGCCAGCAGCGTGGGACACAATCAGCCCCAGCATTTT. The chain has TRBV9 and TRBJ1-5; maybe TRBD1 (6 bases). Trimming removed 2 bases from V and 3 bases from J, with 6 bases in between. Germline V CDR1 and CDR2: SGDLS, YYNGEE. This CDR3 is 13 amino acids long.

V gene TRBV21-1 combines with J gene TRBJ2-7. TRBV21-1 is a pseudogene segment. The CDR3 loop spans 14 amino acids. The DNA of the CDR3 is TGTGCCAGCAGCAAAGGGGGTCGCGCGGACGAGCAGTACGTC. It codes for CASSKGGRADEQYV.

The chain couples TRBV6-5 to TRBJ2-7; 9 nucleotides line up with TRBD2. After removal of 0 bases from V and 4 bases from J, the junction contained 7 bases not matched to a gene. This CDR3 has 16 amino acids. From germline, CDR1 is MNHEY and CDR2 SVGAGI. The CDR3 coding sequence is TGTGCCAGCAGTTACTCGAGTAGCGGGAGTTCGTACGAGCAGTACTTC. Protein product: CASSYSSSGSSYEQYF.

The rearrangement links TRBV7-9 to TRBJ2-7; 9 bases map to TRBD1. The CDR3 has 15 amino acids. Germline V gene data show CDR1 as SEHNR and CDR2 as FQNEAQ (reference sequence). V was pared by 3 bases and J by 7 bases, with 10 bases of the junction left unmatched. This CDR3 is CASSLGTGFTGEQYV. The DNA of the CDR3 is TGTGCCAGCAGCTTGGGGACAGGGTTCACAGGTGAGCAGTACGTC.

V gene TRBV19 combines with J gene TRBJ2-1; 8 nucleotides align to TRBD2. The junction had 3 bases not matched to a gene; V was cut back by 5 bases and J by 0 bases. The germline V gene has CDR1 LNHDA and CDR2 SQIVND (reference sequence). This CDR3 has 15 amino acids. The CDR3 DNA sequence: TGTGCCAGTAGTCTAGCGGGTCCCTCCTACAATGAGCAGTTCTTC. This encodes CASSLAGPSYNEQFF.

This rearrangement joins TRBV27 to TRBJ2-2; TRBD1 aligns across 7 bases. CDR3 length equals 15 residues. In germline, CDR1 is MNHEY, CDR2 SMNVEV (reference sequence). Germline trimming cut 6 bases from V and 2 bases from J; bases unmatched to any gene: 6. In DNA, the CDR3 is TGTGCCAGCAGCATGACAGGGTTCAACACCGGGGAGCTGTTTTTT. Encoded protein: CASSMTGFNTGELFF.

The CDR3 loop is CASRTGEEEYF. In DNA, the CDR3 is TGTGCCAGCAGGACAGGGGAGGAGGAGTATTTT. The V call is TRBV6-5, the J call TRBJ2-3; 8 bases are shared with TRBD1. The CDR3 runs 11 residues. The germline gives CDR1 MNHEY, CDR2 SVGAGI. V was pared by 6 bases and J by 13 bases, with 6 bases of the junction left unmatched.

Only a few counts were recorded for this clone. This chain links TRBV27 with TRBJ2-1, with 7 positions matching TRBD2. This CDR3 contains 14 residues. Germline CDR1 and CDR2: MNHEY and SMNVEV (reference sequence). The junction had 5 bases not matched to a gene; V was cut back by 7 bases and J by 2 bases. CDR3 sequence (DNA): TGTGCCAGCAACAACGGGGGGACCTACAATGAGCAGTTCTTC. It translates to CASNNGGTYNEQFF.

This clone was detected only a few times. The CDR3 sequence: CASSYSKVSHEQYF. CDR3 in DNA: TGTGCCAGCAGTTACTCGAAGGTATCCCACGAGCAGTACTTC. The chain employs TRBV6-6 and TRBJ2-7; D is uncertain. Germline CDR1 reads MNHNY; CDR2 reads SVGAGI (reference sequence). V was cut by 0 bases and J by 5 bases, with 11 bases left in between. The CDR3 spans 14 residues.

The DNA of the CDR3 is TGTGCCAGTAGTATGATGCCCTTGATCGGCGAGCAGTACTTC. As protein: CASSMMPLIGEQYF. The rearrangement joins TRBV19 to TRBJ2-7, with D uncertain. V lost 3 bases, J lost 6 bases, and 15 bases lay in between. The CDR3 extends over 14 amino acids. Per the germline V gene, CDR1 is LNHDA and CDR2 is SQIVND (reference sequence).

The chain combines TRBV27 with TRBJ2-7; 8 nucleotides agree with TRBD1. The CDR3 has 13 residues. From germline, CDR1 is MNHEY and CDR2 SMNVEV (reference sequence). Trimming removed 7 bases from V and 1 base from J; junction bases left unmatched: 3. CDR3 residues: CASIDRGSYEQYF. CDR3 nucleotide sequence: TGTGCCAGCATAGACAGGGGTTCCTACGAGCAGTACTTC.

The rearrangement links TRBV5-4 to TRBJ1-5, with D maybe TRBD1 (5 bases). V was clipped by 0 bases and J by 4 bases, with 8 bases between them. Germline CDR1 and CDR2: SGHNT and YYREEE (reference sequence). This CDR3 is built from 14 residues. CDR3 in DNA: TGTGCCAGCAGCTTGGGCCCAGGGAATCAGCCCCAGCATTTT. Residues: CASSLGPGNQPQHF.

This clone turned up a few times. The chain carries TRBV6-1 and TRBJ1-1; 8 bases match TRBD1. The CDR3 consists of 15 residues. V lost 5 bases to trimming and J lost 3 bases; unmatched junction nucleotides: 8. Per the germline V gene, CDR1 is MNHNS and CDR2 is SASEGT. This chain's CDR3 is CASSLNRGIDTEAFF. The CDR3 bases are TGTGCCAGCAGTTTGAACAGGGGGATAGACACTGAAGCTTTCTTT.